At least ten counts were recorded for the clone carrying this TCR beta chain. Its specificity is not known. TCRdb re-derived calls from the RACE reads in MiXCR, one entry per CDR3 protein. This table has roughly 40,000 distinct CDR3 sequences, roughly a tenth appearing once. Germline-derived CDR1 and CDR2 are LNHDA and SQIVND (reference sequence). The V and J ends lost 6 bases and 4 bases respectively, with 18 bases between them. CDR3 length equals 15 residues. Described time point: patch test 2, 6 weeks after DPC sensitization. Treatment reported: therapeutic diphenylcyclopropenone sensitization with weekly scalp DPC. Total RNA was isolated from whole blood that had not been fractionated. The data were taken from a study of human T cells and chemical hapten exposure. Turning to the study itself: The patient population, which was mostly female, had alopecia areata, totalis or universalis. General study results and limits: Having alopecia, the donors may differ immunologically from healthy people.

The gene calls are TRBV19 and TRBJ1-1; no firm D call. This receptor was obtained from a woman aged 25 to 45 with alopecia areata. Some clones in this sample may be carry-over from other donors' samples. The source material was whole blood, sampled in connection with sensitization to the hapten diphenylcyclopropenone (DPC). In DNA form, the CDR3 reads TGTGCCAGTAGCCTCTCCGGGCCCGGGCCCACTGAAGCTTTCTTT. Its translation: CASSLSGPGPTEAFF.